This T cell receptor beta chain stems from a study of cytomegalovirus exposure and HLA in healthy donors. Study at large: There were roughly 120 million unique TCR beta sequences, drawn from roughly 200 million T cells, in an earlier analysis. Study results and limitations: Later analysis demonstrated an association between a missense DCLRE1C variant and TCR beta V- and J-gene trimming. As confirmed in vitro, a few CMV-associated chains were specific for CMV antigens. Beyond CMV serostatus, there was no information to go on about immune exposure.

The length of the CDR3 is 15 residues. V dropped 3 bases and J dropped 2 bases, with 11 bases sitting between them. Germline-derived CDR1 and CDR2 are SNHLY and FYNNEI. Comments on this clone: As yet, its antigen is unknown.

The PCR ran on 60 Vbeta and 13 Jbeta primers. This table comes from immunoSEQ multiplex PCR, and its TCRdb copy is limited to in-frame clones, with some not included. The sample holds roughly 79,000 clones. V is TRBV2 and J is TRBJ1-5, with unresolved D. The material sequenced was PBMCs. The TCR comes from a man aged 25-45 years in good health and CMV-seronegative. CDR3 amino acids: CASSDGQYGNQPQHF. For the CDR3, the DNA is TGTGCCAGCAGTGATGGCCAGTATGGCAATCAGCCCCAGCATTTT.